One sample yielded the 11 T cell receptor beta chains listed below, sequenced in a study of spatial heterogeneity in lung cancer. Time point indicated: blood at routine non-recurrence follow-up after resection. TCRdb redid the calling of the 5' RACE reads with MiXCR, one entry per CDR3 protein. Seen here are nearly 95,000 distinct CDR3 sequences, roughly 19% observed once, and the top ten hold 21%. Here the sequenced sample was PBMCs, taken at follow-up. These receptor sequences come from a male donor with early-stage non-small cell lung cancer.

This chain connects TRBV5-6 to TRBJ1-2, with D perhaps TRBD1 (5 bases). Germline assignment: CDR1 SGHDT and CDR2 YYEEEE. Trimming pared 2 bases from V and 2 bases from J, leaving 7 bases between. This CDR3 comprises 13 residues. CDR3 loop: CASSFRQNYGYTF. The CDR3 bases are TGTGCCAGCAGCTTCCGACAGAACTATGGCTACACCTTC.

This clonotype turned up a few times. The CDR3: CATSDRDGTDTQYF. In DNA, the CDR3 is TGTGCCACCAGTGATCGGGACGGAACAGATACGCAGTATTTT. The J gene is TRBJ2-3, the V gene TRBV24-1; the D call may be TRBD1 or TRBD2 (5 bases each). The CDR3 totals 14 residues. With 3 bases removed from V and 3 bases from J, the gap between germline ends came to 9 bases. Germline CDR1 and CDR2: KGHDR and SFDVKD.

The chain couples TRBV5-1 to TRBJ1-1; 12 nucleotides line up with TRBD1. Germline V CDR1 and CDR2: SGHRS, YFSETQ. This CDR3 has 16 residues. Trimming removed 4 bases from V and 4 bases from J; junction bases left unmatched: 8. CDR3 DNA sequence: TGCGCCAGCAGCCAGGGACAGGGGGCAGAGGTCACTGAAGCTTTCTTT. As protein: CASSQGQGAEVTEAFF. Together with reference TRBV5-1 and TRBJ1-1, the CDR3 gives the full variable domain: KAGVTQTPRYLIKTRGQQVTLSCSPISGHRSVSWYQQTPGQGLQFLFEYFSETQRNKGNFPGRFSGRQFSNSRSEMNVSTLELGDSALYLCASSQGQGAEVTEAFFGQGTRLTVV.

This rearrangement joins TRBV20-1 to TRBJ1-2; D gene unclear. Trimming cost V 3 bases and J 2 bases, with 31 bases left between them. CDR1 DFQATT and CDR2 SNEGSKA come from the germline V gene (reference sequence). The CDR3 covers 20 residues. Here the CDR3 reads CSARLGGFQRGRSENYGYTF. The CDR3 nucleotides are TGCAGTGCTAGGCTAGGAGGGTTCCAGAGAGGAAGATCTGAAAACTATGGCTACACCTTC.

This clonotype showed up just a few times. This chain connects TRBV7-9 to TRBJ2-7, with D perhaps being TRBD1 or TRBD2 (5 bases each). This CDR3 contains 14 residues. Between the trimmed V and J ends, which lost 3 bases and 5 bases, there was a span of 14 bases. CDR1 SEHNR and CDR2 FQNEAQ come from the germline V gene (reference sequence). CDR3 DNA: TGTGCCAGCAGCTTGGCAGGGACGGGAAACGAGCAGTACTTC. This sequence encodes CASSLAGTGNEQYF.

This clonotype was seen a few times. The chain uses TRBV28 and TRBJ1-5, with D unresolved. Germline V gene lookup returns CDR1 MDHEN and CDR2 SYDVKM. V shed 6 bases and J shed 3 bases, with 15 bases lying between them. This CDR3 region has 15 residues. CDR3 residues: CASSPERQNNQPQHF. The CDR3, as DNA: TGTGCCAGCAGCCCAGAGCGGCAGAACAATCAGCCCCAGCATTTT.

This clonotype appeared many times. This sequence joins TRBV7-8 and TRBJ2-7; D might be TRBD1 (7 bases). CDR3 size: 15 residues. Germline CDR1 is SGHVS and CDR2 is FQNEAQ. V lost 2 bases and J 2 bases, leaving 13 bases between the germline ends. The CDR3 here is CASSLNARGAYEQYF. CDR3 nucleotide sequence: TGTGCCAGCAGCTTAAACGCCAGGGGGGCCTACGAGCAGTACTTC.

This clonotype was counted ten times or more. At one of its ends the junction is not consistent with the germline gene, which may arise from a read error. CDR3 amino acids: CASSLTENYGYTF. In DNA, the CDR3 is TGTGCCAGCAGCTTAACAGAGAATTATGGCTACACCTTC. This sequence joins TRBV5-1 and TRBJ1-2; D unclear. This CDR3 is 13 amino acids long. Germline CDR1 reads SGHRS; CDR2 reads YFSETQ.

This clonotype was seen a single time. The V call is TRBV20-1, the J call TRBJ2-3; D might be TRBD1 (5 bases). The CDR3 covers 12 residues. V lost 3 bases and J 4 bases, leaving 8 bases between the germline ends. Germline V gene sequence: CDR1 DFQATT, CDR2 SNEGSKA (reference sequence). The CDR3 sequence is CSASGAADTQYF. The DNA for the CDR3 is TGCAGTGCTAGTGGGGCAGCAGATACGCAGTATTTT.

The chain combines TRBV7-9 with TRBJ1-5, with D possibly matching TRBD1 (6 bases). The CDR3 contains 12 residues. Germline values: CDR1 SEHNR, CDR2 FQNEAQ (reference sequence). V was pared by 3 bases and J by 7 bases, with 7 bases between. CDR3 DNA sequence: TGTGCCAGCAGCTTGGACAGCCAGCCCCAGCATTTT. Translating it yields CASSLDSQPQHF. Full variable domain (rest looked up from reference TRBV7-9 and TRBJ1-5): DTGVSQNPRHKITKRGQNVTFRCDPISEHNRLYWYRQTLGQGPEFLTYFQNEAQLEKSRLLSDRFSAERPKGSFSTLEIQRTEQGDSAMYLCASSLDSQPQHFGDGTRLSIL.

The gene calls are TRBV14 and TRBJ2-7; no firm D call. The CDR3 length is 12 residues. Germline lookup yields CDR1 SGHDN and CDR2 FVKESK. V was pared by 2 bases and J by 3 bases, with 5 bases between. This chain's CDR3 is CASSQMNYEQYF. The CDR3 DNA follows: TGTGCCAGCAGCCAAATGAACTACGAGCAGTACTTC.